The 6 T cell receptor beta chains below were found in one sample sequenced in a study of blood T cell repertoires in COVID-19. Assay: immunoSEQ multiplex PCR; the TCRdb copy retains only in-frame clones and omits some. The sample lists hundreds of thousands of clones; roughly 88% were seen once. The sample taken for sequencing was peripheral blood. All receptors derive from a man aged 18 to 30 with active or convalescent COVID-19.

The rearrangement joins TRBV10-2 to TRBJ2-7; D is perhaps TRBD2 (6 bases). Trimming pared 0 bases from V and 2 bases from J, leaving 17 bases between. The CDR3 contains 17 residues. Per germline, CDR1 WSHSY and CDR2 SAAADI. Here the CDR3 DNA reads TGCGCCAGCAGTGAGTCGGGACTGCAAAACTCACCCTACGAGCAGTACTTC. Its translation: CASSESGLQNSPYEQYF.

This clone was seen a handful of times. The gene calls are TRBV11-3 and TRBJ1-1, with D unresolved. The germline gives CDR1 SGHNT, CDR2 YENEEA. The CDR3 consists of 14 residues. Deletions cut 4 bases from V and 3 bases from J, with 12 bases between. In DNA, the CDR3 is TGTGCCAGCAGCTGGGCGCGAGTTTACACTGAAGCTTTCTTT. It translates to CASSWARVYTEAFF. Combining the CDR3 with reference TRBV11-3 and TRBJ1-1 gives the whole variable domain EAGVVQSPRYKIIEKKQPVAFWCNPISGHNTLYWYLQNLGQGPELLIRYENEEAVDDSQLPKDRFSAERLKGVDSTLKIQPAELGDSAVYLCASSWARVYTEAFFGQGTRLTVV.

This clone is a singleton in its sample. This chain links TRBV3-1 (or the pseudogene TRBV3-2) with TRBJ1-5; D is undetermined. Deletions cut 0 bases from V and 6 bases from J, with 18 bases between. The CDR3 runs 17 residues. The V gene's germline CDR1 is LGHDT and CDR2 YNNKEL (reference sequence). The CDR3 region has the DNA TGTGCCAGCAGCCAAGATCGGGGAGGGCTTATAGGTCAGCCCCAGCATTTT. Protein sequence: CASSQDRGGLIGQPQHF.

J is TRBJ2-7 and V is TRBV7-2; TRBD2 might be the D (6 bases). Germline V lookup: CDR1 SGHTA, CDR2 FQGNSA. V shed 3 bases and J shed 2 bases, with 17 bases lying between them. The CDR3 loop spans 16 amino acids. CDR3 sequence: CASSLTTSLHPYEQYF. The CDR3, as DNA: TGTGCCAGCAGCTTGACCACTAGCCTCCACCCCTACGAGCAGTACTTC.

The chain links TRBV6-6 to TRBJ1-1, with D tentatively TRBD1 (6 bases). The CDR3 runs 15 residues. CDR1 and CDR2 (germline): MNHNY, SVGAGI (reference sequence). The V end lost 6 bases, the J end lost 0 bases, and 14 bases lay between the germline ends. CDR3 nucleotides: TGTGCCAGCAGGGCCGGGGGGCCTCTGAACACTGAAGCTTTCTTT. It yields the protein CASRAGGPLNTEAFF.

J is TRBJ1-1 and V is TRBV7-6, with D hard to call. CDR3 size: 15 residues. Germline CDR1 reads SGHVS; CDR2 reads FNYEAQ. The ends were cut back, 0 bases at V and 0 bases at J, with 8 bases in the middle. The CDR3 region is CASSLARGLNTEAFF. The CDR3 nucleotides are TGTGCCAGCAGCTTAGCTAGAGGGTTGAACACTGAAGCTTTCTTT.